These 14 T cell receptor beta chains were sequenced from one sample in a study of identical twins. TCRdb used MiXCR to reprocess the 5' RACE reads, holding one entry per CDR3 protein. The repertoire holds 250,000 to 300,000 distinct CDR3 sequences, with around 8.3% as singletons. These same data were also listed under a study on yellow fever vaccine responses in identical twins.

Input material: CD8+ T cells sorted from blood. Receptors were obtained from a woman aged 18-30 years in good health.

This clonotype was recorded many times. The CDR3 nucleotides are TGTGCCAGCAGCCCCAGCCCGGGGGCGCCGTACGAGCAGTACTTC. Its protein is CASSPSPGAPYEQYF. The gene calls are TRBV7-9 and TRBJ2-7; D possibly uses TRBD1 or TRBD2 (6 bases each). Trimming took 5 bases from V and 4 from J, leaving 18 bases between them. Germline CDR1 is SEHNR and CDR2 is FQNEAQ (reference sequence). The CDR3 length is 15 residues.

This clonotype was seen a few times. The chain has TRBV6-1 and TRBJ2-1; D remains unclear. Trimming left V 8 bases short and J 1 base short, with 15 bases between. The CDR3 totals 15 residues. The germline V gene encodes CDR1 MNHNS and CDR2 SASEGT. CDR3 in DNA: TGTGCCAGCCGGCCTTGGGCGGCTTCCTACAATGAGCAGTTCTTC. Translating gives CASRPWAASYNEQFF.

The rearrangement links TRBV27 to TRBJ2-7; 8 nucleotides align to TRBD2. The CDR3 covers 14 residues. Losses at the gene ends were 4 bases for V and 4 bases for J; bases not matched to a gene: 6. Germline CDR1 MNHEY, CDR2 SMNVEV (reference sequence). CDR3 sequence reads: CASSSAGERYEQYF. The CDR3 DNA is TGTGCCAGCAGTTCAGCGGGAGAGAGGTACGAGCAGTACTTC.

V is TRBV4-1 and J is TRBJ2-3, with unresolved D. The V gene's germline CDR1 is MGHRA and CDR2 YSYEKL. The CDR3 is 14 amino acids. Trimming removed 0 bases at V and 2 bases at J, with 6 bases between. The CDR3 loop reads CASSQEQYTDTQYF. As DNA, the CDR3 is TGCGCCAGCAGCCAAGAGCAGTACACAGATACGCAGTATTTT.

Many counts were recorded for this clonotype. The chain is built from TRBV5-1 and TRBJ2-1, with 7 bases aligning to TRBD2. Losses at the gene ends were 0 bases for V and 4 bases for J; bases not matched to a gene: 4. Per germline, CDR1 SGHRS and CDR2 YFSETQ. This CDR3 has 15 amino acids. CDR3 in amino acids: CASSLASSGYNEQFF. CDR3 nucleotides: TGCGCCAGCAGCTTGGCGTCTAGCGGTTACAATGAGCAGTTCTTC.

This clonotype was detected many times. V usage is TRBV25-1 and J usage is TRBJ1-1; D remains unclear. This CDR3 comprises 15 residues. V was clipped by 0 bases and J by 0 bases, with 8 bases between them. CDR1 and CDR2 (germline): MGHDK, SYGVNS. CDR3 sequence (DNA): TGTGCCAGCAGTGAATATCGACGGATGAACACTGAAGCTTTCTTT. Translated, it gives CASSEYRRMNTEAFF.

This chain links TRBV12-3 or TRBV12-4 with TRBJ2-1, with TRBD2 as a possible D gene (5 bases). Trimming pared 5 bases from V and 2 bases from J, leaving 13 bases between. This CDR3 comprises 15 residues. CDR3: CASSPSSSAYNEQFF. The CDR3 DNA sequence: TGTGCCAGCAGTCCCTCTAGCAGCGCCTACAATGAGCAGTTCTTC.

Only a few counts were recorded for this clonotype. The chain is built from TRBV20-1 and TRBJ2-3; no definite D call. V was pared by 5 bases and J by 2 bases, with 17 bases between. CDR1 is DFQATT, CDR2 SNEGSKA, per germline (reference sequence). This CDR3 has 15 amino acids. CDR3 region: CSALEAGVPTDTQYF. CDR3 sequence (DNA): TGCAGTGCTCTCGAAGCAGGCGTCCCCACAGATACGCAGTATTTT.

This clonotype has a count of ten or more. The chain couples TRBV27 to TRBJ1-6, with D maybe TRBD1 (5 bases). The CDR3 is 12 amino acids. Germline lookup yields CDR1 MNHEY and CDR2 SMNVEV (reference sequence). V lost 6 bases, J lost 9 bases, and 9 bases lay in between. The CDR3 sequence is CASRGVGSPLHF. The CDR3 DNA reads as TGTGCCAGCAGGGGGGTTGGTTCACCCCTCCACTTT.

This clonotype was seen repeatedly, ten times or more. The genes are TRBV3-1 and TRBJ2-2; unclear D gene. Germline V gene lookup returns CDR1 LGHDT and CDR2 YNNKEL (reference sequence). Trimming removed 0 bases from V and 3 bases from J, with 8 bases in between. This CDR3 contains 15 residues. CDR3 in DNA: TGTGCCAGCAGCCAAGATATACTACACACCGGGGAGCTGTTTTTT. Protein sequence: CASSQDILHTGELFF.

There are many counts of this clonotype. The chain uses TRBV12-3 or TRBV12-4 and TRBJ2-5; no firm D call. This CDR3 is built from 13 residues. Trimming stripped 3 bases from V and 2 bases from J, with 7 bases between. This CDR3 reads CASSFGTQETQYF. DNA for the CDR3: TGTGCCAGCAGTTTCGGCACTCAAGAGACCCAGTACTTC.

The rearrangement uses TRBV7-9 and TRBJ2-3; D perhaps matches TRBD2 (5 bases). This CDR3 comprises 16 residues. Germline CDR1 SEHNR, CDR2 FQNEAQ (reference sequence). V lost 5 bases and J 0 bases, leaving 15 bases between the germline ends. The CDR3 DNA is TGTGCCAGCAGCAATCAATTTAGCGAAAGCACAGATACGCAGTATTTT. Translation: CASSNQFSESTDTQYF.

The chain is built from TRBV27 and TRBJ2-1; TRBD2 matches 14 bases. Germline loops: CDR1 MNHEY, CDR2 SMNVEV (reference sequence). This CDR3 spans 16 amino acids. V lost 6 bases to trimming and J lost 3 bases; unmatched junction nucleotides: 4. CDR3 residues: CASSGTSGRIYNEQFF. CDR3 DNA: TGTGCCAGCAGCGGGACTAGCGGGAGAATCTACAATGAGCAGTTCTTC.

This clonotype was observed at least ten times. As DNA, the CDR3 is TGCGCCAGCAGCCATAGGACAGAGTACGAGCAGTACTTC. Residues: CASSHRTEYEQYF. V is TRBV5-1 and J is TRBJ2-7, with D tentatively TRBD1 (6 bases). Trimming pared 4 bases from V and 4 bases from J, leaving 12 bases between. CDR1 is SGHRS and CDR2 is YFSETQ in the germline V gene. The CDR3 spans 13 residues.